The rows below give T cell receptor beta chains drawn from one sample of a study of shared clonotypes between healthy human individuals. Clones were read by immunoSEQ multiplex PCR, and TCRdb kept only the in-frame ones, dropping some. The sample gives about 2.5 million clones, about 90% of which show up once; 0.3% to 0.4% is in the top ten. The source material was naive CD4+ T cells from PBMCs. Receptors originate from a man between 18 and 29 years old in good health. Some clones in this sample may be carry-over from other donors' samples. Both conserved end residues are part of each CDR3. The D gene is left open where the match is weak. Expanded clones are given a class, and other clones once, few, many or no size at all.

J gene	clone size	D gene	V gene	CDR3 protein	CDR3 DNA
TRBJ1-4	NA	TRBD1	TRBV7-2	CASSAAPGQGTSGEKLFF	TGTGCCAGCAGCGCCGCACCGGGACAGGGAACGTCGGGTGAAAAACTGTTTTTT
TRBJ2-7	NA	NA	TRBV28	CASSPRVDEQYF	TGTGCCAGCAGTCCTAGGGTGGACGAGCAGTACTTC
TRBJ1-2	NA	NA	TRBV28	CAIQPGANTGYTF	TGTGCCATTCAGCCGGGAGCCAACACTGGCTACACCTTC
TRBJ2-7	NA	NA	TRBV27	CASSLFRVSYEQYF	TGTGCCAGCAGTTTATTCCGGGTCTCCTACGAGCAGTACTTC
TRBJ1-1	few	TRBD1	TRBV4-2	CASSLTGAVDTEAFF	TGTGCCAGCAGCCTTACAGGGGCGGTCGACACTGAAGCTTTCTTT
TRBJ2-7	NA	NA	TRBV10-2	CASSEWGTPEGLYEQYF	TGCGCCAGCAGTGAGTGGGGCACTCCGGAAGGCCTCTACGAGCAGTACTTC
TRBJ2-2	NA	NA	TRBV29-1	CSTLRGANTGELFF	TGCAGCACCCTTCGGGGCGCGAACACCGGGGAGCTGTTTTTT
TRBJ1-2	NA	TRBD1	TRBV14	CASSQQRQGPGGYTF	TGTGCCAGCAGCCAACAACGACAGGGGCCAGGTGGCTACACCTTC
TRBJ2-1	NA	TRBD2	TRBV25-1	CASGLAGGKNEQFF	TGTGCCAGTGGACTAGCGGGAGGAAAGAATGAGCAGTTCTTC
TRBJ2-5	NA	TRBD2	TRBV4-1	CASSQWTSGRWSQETQYF	TGCGCCAGCAGCCAATGGACTAGCGGGCGTTGGTCCCAAGAGACCCAGTACTTC
TRBJ2-2	NA	TRBD2	TRBV9	CASSPRGLAGVVRELFF	TGTGCCAGCAGCCCTAGAGGTCTAGCGGGAGTAGTGAGGGAGCTGTTTTTT
TRBJ2-1	NA	TRBD2	TRBV27	CASSLQRERADEQFF	TGTGCCAGCAGTCTCCAGCGGGAGAGAGCCGATGAGCAGTTCTTC
TRBJ2-1	NA	TRBD2	TRBV27	CASSLFPQRENEQFF	TGTGCCAGCAGTTTATTTCCCCAGCGGGAGAATGAGCAGTTCTTC
TRBJ2-6	NA	TRBD1	TRBV28	CASSPGTGARANVLTF	TGTGCCAGCAGTCCCGGGACAGGGGCTAGGGCCAACGTCCTGACTTTC
TRBJ1-1	NA	NA	TRBV28	CASSLVPGQTGAFF	TGTGCCAGCAGTTTAGTTCCAGGGCAAACAGGAGCTTTCTTT
TRBJ2-4	NA	TRBD2	TRBV5-4	CASSLAGAMDIQYF	TGTGCCAGCAGCCTAGCGGGAGCTATGGACATTCAGTACTTC
TRBJ2-1	NA	TRBD2	TRBV7-3	CASSFTSLWTSGRMAYNEQFF	TGTGCCAGCAGCTTTACTTCCCTTTGGACTAGCGGGAGGATGGCCTACAATGAGCAGTTCTTC
TRBJ2-7	NA	TRBD2	TRBV5-4	CASSPGGPSYEQYF	TGTGCCAGCAGCCCGGGGGGGCCCTCCTACGAGCAGTACTTC